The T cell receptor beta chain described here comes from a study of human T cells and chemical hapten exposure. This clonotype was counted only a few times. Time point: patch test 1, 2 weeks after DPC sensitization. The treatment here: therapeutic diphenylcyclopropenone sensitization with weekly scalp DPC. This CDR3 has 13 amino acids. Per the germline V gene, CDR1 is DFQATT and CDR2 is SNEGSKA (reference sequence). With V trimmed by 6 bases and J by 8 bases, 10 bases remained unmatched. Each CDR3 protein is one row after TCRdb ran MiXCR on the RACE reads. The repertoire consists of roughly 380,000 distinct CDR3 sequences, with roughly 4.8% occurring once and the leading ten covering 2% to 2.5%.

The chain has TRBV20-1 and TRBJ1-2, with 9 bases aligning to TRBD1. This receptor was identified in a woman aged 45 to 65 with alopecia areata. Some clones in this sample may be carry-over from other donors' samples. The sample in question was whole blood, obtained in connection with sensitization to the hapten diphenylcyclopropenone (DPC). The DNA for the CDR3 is TGCAGTGCCCAAACAGGGGGCGTTAAAGGCTACACCTTC. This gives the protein CSAQTGGVKGYTF.